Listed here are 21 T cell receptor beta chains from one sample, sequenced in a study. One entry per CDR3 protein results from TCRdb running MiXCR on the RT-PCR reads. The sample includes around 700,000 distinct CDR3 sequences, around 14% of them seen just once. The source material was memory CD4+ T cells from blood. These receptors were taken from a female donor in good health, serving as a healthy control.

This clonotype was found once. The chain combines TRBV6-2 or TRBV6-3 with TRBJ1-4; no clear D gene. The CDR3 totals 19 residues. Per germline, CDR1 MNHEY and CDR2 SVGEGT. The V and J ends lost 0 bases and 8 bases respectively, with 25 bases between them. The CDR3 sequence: CASSYSIGRIGEGREKLFF. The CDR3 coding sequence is TGTGCCAGCAGTTACTCCATTGGACGCATCGGGGAAGGCAGGGAAAAACTGTTTTTT.

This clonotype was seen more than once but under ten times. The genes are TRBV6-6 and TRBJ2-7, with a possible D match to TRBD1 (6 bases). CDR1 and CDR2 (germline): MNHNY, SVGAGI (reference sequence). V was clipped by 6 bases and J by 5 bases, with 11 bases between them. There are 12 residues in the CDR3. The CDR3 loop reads CASRHRADEQYF. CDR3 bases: TGTGCCAGCAGACACAGGGCGGACGAGCAGTACTTC.

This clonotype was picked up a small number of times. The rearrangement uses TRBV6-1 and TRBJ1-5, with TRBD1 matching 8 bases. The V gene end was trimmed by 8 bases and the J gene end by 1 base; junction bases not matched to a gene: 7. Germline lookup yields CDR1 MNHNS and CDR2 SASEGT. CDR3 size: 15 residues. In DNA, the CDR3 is TGTGCCAGCGGTGGACAGGGTGGAAGCAATCAGCCCCAGCATTTT. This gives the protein CASGGQGGSNQPQHF.

DNA for the CDR3: TGTGCCAGCAATCAAGTGACTAGCGGGAGGGATGAGCAGTTCTTC. Protein sequence: CASNQVTSGRDEQFF. The chain joins TRBV5-4 to TRBJ2-1; 14 positions agree with TRBD2. CDR3 length: 15 amino acids. The germline gives CDR1 SGHNT, CDR2 YYREEE (reference sequence). V lost 6 bases to trimming and J lost 8 bases; unmatched junction nucleotides: 7.

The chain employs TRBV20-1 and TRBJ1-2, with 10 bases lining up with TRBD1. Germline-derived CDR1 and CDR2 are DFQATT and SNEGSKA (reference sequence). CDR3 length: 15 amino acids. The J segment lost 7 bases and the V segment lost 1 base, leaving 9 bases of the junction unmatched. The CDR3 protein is CSARGDRGRQVGYTF. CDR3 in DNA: TGCAGTGCTAGAGGAGACAGGGGGCGCCAGGTTGGCTACACCTTC.

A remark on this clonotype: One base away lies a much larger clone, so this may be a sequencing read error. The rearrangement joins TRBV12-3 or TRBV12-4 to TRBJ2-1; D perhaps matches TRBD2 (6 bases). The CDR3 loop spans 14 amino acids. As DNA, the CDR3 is TGTGCCAGCAGGCCGGGACTTAAGACCTATGAGAAGTTCTTC. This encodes CASRPGLKTYEKFF.

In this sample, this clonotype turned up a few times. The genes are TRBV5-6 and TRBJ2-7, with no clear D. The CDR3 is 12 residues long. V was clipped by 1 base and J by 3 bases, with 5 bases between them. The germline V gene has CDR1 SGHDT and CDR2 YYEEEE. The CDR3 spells CASSLWNYEQYF. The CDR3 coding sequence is TGTGCCAGCAGCTTGTGGAACTACGAGCAGTACTTC.

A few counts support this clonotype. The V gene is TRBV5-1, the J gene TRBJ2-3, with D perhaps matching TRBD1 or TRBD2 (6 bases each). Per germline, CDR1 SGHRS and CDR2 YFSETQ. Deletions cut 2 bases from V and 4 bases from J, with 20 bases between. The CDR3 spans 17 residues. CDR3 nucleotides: TGCGCCAGCAGCTTTACCTCGGGGGTACAGGGTGCAGATACGCAGTATTTT. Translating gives CASSFTSGVQGADTQYF.

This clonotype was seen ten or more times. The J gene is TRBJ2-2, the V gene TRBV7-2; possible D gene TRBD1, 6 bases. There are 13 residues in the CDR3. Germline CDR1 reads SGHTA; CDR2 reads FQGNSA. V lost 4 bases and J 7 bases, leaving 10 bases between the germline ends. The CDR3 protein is CASSSQGIGELFF. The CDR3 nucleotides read TGTGCCAGCAGCTCACAGGGTATCGGGGAGCTGTTTTTT.

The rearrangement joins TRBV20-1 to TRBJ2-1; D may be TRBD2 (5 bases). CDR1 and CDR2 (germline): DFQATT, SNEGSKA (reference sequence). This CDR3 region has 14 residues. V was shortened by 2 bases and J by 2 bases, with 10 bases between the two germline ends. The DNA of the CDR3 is TGCAGTGCTAGATACAGCGGACCCTACAATGAGCAGTTCTTC. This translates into CSARYSGPYNEQFF.

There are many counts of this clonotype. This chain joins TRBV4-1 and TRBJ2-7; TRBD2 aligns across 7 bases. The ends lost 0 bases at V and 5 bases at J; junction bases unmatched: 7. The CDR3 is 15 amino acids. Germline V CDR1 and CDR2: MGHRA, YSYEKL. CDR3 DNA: TGCGCCAGCAGCCAAGAGGGACGGGAGGCCCACGAGCAGTACTTC. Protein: CASSQEGREAHEQYF.

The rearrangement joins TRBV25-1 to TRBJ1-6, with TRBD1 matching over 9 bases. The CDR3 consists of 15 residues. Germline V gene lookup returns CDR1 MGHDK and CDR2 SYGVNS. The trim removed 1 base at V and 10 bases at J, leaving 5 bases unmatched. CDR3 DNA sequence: TGTGCCAGCAGTGAATCAGGCGGGACAGGGTCACCCCTCCACTTT. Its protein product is CASSESGGTGSPLHF.

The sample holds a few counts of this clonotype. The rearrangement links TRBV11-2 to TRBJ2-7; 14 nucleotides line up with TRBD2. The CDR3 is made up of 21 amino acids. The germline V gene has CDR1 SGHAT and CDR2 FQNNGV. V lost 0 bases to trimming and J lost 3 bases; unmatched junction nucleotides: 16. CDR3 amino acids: CASSLDPRGTSGRGIGYEQYF. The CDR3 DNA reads TGTGCCAGCAGCTTAGATCCCCGCGGGACTAGCGGGAGAGGAATTGGCTACGAGCAGTACTTC.

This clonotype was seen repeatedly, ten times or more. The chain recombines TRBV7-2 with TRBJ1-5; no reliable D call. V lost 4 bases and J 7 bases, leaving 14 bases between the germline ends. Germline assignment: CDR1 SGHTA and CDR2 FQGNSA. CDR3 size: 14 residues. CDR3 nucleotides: TGTGCCAGCAGCTCCCTCGGCACTAACCAGCCCCAGCATTTT. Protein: CASSSLGTNQPQHF.

The CDR3 DNA reads as TGCAGTGCAGTGAGCGGGAGGGCCTCCTACAATGAGCAGTTCTTC. It is translated as CSAVSGRASYNEQFF. This chain joins TRBV20-1 and TRBJ2-1; 10 bases match TRBD2. CDR1 is DFQATT, CDR2 SNEGSKA, per germline (reference sequence). The CDR3 contains 15 residues. The ends lost 6 bases at V and 0 bases at J; junction bases unmatched: 5.

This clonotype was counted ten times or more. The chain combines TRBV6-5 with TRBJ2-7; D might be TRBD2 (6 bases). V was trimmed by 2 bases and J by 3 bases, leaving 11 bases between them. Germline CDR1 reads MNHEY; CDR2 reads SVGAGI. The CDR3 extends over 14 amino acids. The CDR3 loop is CASSYAGRIYEQYF. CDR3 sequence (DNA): TGTGCCAGCAGTTACGCGGGACGGATCTACGAGCAGTACTTC.

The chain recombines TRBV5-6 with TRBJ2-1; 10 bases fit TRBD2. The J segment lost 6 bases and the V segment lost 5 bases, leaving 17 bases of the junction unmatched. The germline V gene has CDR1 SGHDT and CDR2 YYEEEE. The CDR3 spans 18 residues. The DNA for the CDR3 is TGTGCCAGCAGTTACGACTATTACGGTAGCGGGGGGATCAATGAGCAGTTCTTC. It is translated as CASSYDYYGSGGINEQFF.

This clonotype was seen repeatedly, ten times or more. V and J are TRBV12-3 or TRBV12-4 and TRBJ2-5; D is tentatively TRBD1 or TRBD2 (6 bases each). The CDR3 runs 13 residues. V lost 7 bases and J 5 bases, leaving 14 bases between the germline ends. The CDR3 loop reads CASIRGLGETQYF. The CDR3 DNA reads TGTGCCAGCATCAGGGGACTTGGGGAGACCCAGTACTTC.

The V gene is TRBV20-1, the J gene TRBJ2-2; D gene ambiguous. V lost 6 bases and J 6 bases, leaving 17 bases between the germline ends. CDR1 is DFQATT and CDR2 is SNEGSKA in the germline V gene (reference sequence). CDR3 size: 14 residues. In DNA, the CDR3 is TGCAGTGCCATTACCCCACGTTTTCCCGGGGAGCTGTTTTTT. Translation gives CSAITPRFPGELFF.

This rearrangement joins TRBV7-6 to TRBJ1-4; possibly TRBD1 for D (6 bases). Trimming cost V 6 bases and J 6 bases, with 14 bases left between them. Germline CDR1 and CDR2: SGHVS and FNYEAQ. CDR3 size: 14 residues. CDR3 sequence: CASSRTAGDEKLFF. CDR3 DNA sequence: TGTGCCAGCAGTCGGACAGCTGGGGATGAAAAACTGTTTTTT.

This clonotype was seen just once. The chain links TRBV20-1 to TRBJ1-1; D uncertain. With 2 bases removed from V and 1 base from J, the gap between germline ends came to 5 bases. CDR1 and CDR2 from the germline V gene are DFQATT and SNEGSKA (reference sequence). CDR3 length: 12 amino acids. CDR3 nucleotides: TGCAGTGCTAGATATGCGAACACTGAAGCTTTCTTT. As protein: CSARYANTEAFF.